The text below deals with one TCR beta chain. Participants were aged roughly 18 to 89 years from 24 US areas. Cohorts were based on clinical histories the participants reported. The data belong to a study of blood T cell repertoires in COVID-19. The overall study: Sample material is recorded as cDNA or gDNA derived from T cells, B-cell-depleted T cells, or PBMCs.

The assay was immunoSEQ multiplex PCR, and TCRdb's table has in-frame clones only and misses some. This sample carries roughly 180,000 clones, approximately 82% of them seen once, and the ten largest clones take around a sixth. The CDR3 loop spans 13 amino acids. The sample was PBMCs or T cells enriched from blood (not recorded which). The chain combines TRBV21-1 with TRBJ1-2. TRBV21-1 is classified as a pseudogene. This clonotype originated in a man aged 55-75 years who had recovered from COVID-19. CDR3 residues: CASSKVENHGYTF. The DNA of the CDR3 is TGTGCCAGCAGCAAAGTGGAGAACCATGGCTACACCTTC.